This T cell receptor (beta chain) came from a study of shared clonotypes between healthy human individuals. The CDR3 sequence is 15 residues long. CDR1 and CDR2 from the germline V gene are SGHTA and FQGNSA. J was trimmed by 2 bases and V by 1 base; bases with no gene match: 5. Around 30,000 T cell genomes, or approximately 0.2 ug DNA, went into the sorted-subset replicate PCRs. Data came from immunoSEQ multiplex PCR; TCRdb stores just in-frame clones and leaves some out. The top ten clones hold approximately 1.5% of a sample with about 1 million clones, roughly 70% of them seen once. Sample: memory CD4+ T cells sorted from blood. The subset was: CD45RA-negative fraction. The sequence came from a man younger than 30 in good health. The J gene is TRBJ2-7, the V gene TRBV7-2; 7 bases match TRBD1. The CDR3 here is CASSLGTGVPYEQYF. The CDR3 DNA reads as TGTGCCAGCAGCTTAGGAACAGGGGTACCCTACGAGCAGTACTTC.